Following are 17 T cell receptor beta chains from one sample sequenced in a study of T cell changes during pregnancy in multiple sclerosis. The repertoire was sequenced with immunoSEQ multiplex PCR; TCRdb's copy has only in-frame clones and lacks some. Altogether tens of thousands of clones are present, 75% to 90% being singletons, with the ten largest covering 3% to 3.5%. The starting material was peripheral blood, obtained before pregnancy. Source of these receptors: a female donor with multiple sclerosis, enrolled in a pregnancy study.

This chain connects TRBV5-6 to TRBJ2-1; no clear D. Germline V gives CDR1 SGHDT, CDR2 YYEEEE. The V end was cut by 2 bases, the J end by 4 bases, with 10 bases between. This CDR3 comprises 14 residues. CDR3 bases: TGTGCCAGCAGCTTATTGGCTTTTTACAATGAGCAGTTCTTC. Protein: CASSLLAFYNEQFF.

V usage is TRBV27 and J usage is TRBJ1-5; TRBD1 might be the D (5 bases). Germline V lookup: CDR1 MNHEY, CDR2 SMNVEV (reference sequence). Between the trimmed V and J ends, which lost 1 base and 5 bases, there was a span of 12 bases. There are 15 residues in the CDR3. The CDR3 DNA sequence: TGTGCCAGCAGTTTATATGGGGGGGATTATCAGCCCCAGCATTTT. This encodes CASSLYGGDYQPQHF.

A few counts support this clone. The chain combines TRBV27 with TRBJ2-7, with D possibly TRBD1 on 6 matching bases. V dropped 6 bases and J dropped 4 bases, with 16 bases sitting between them. Germline CDR1 is MNHEY and CDR2 is SMNVEV (reference sequence). The CDR3 consists of 14 residues. The CDR3 loop reads CASSSTGMKYEQYF. The DNA of the CDR3 is TGTGCCAGCAGCTCGACAGGTATGAAGTACGAGCAGTACTTC.

The table lists this clone with a count of one. This rearrangement joins TRBV10-3 to TRBJ2-1, with a possible D match to TRBD2 (6 bases). The CDR3 consists of 13 residues. Germline CDR1 and CDR2: ENHRY and SYGVKD. Trimming pared 4 bases from V and 8 bases from J, leaving 12 bases between. For the CDR3, the DNA is TGTGCCATCAGTGGACCGGGAGTGGATGAGCAGTTCTTC. Amino acid sequence: CAISGPGVDEQFF.

A single count supports this clone. V usage is TRBV12-5 and J usage is TRBJ2-5; TRBD1 matches 8 bases. J gave up 5 bases and V 6 bases, and 5 bases lay outside the gene matches. Germline V CDR1 and CDR2: LGHNT, FRNRAP. The CDR3 length is 13 residues. CDR3 region: CASGDRARETQYF. The CDR3 DNA is TGTGCTAGTGGGGACAGGGCCAGGGAGACCCAGTACTTC.

The genes are TRBV28 and TRBJ1-5; D is perhaps TRBD1 (5 bases). With 5 bases removed from V and 4 bases from J, the gap between germline ends came to 15 bases. Germline V gives CDR1 MDHEN, CDR2 SYDVKM. CDR3 length equals 15 residues. CDR3 nucleotides: TGTGCCAGCAGTCCTGGGGGGGGTGGGAATCAGCCCCAGCATTTT. It codes for CASSPGGGGNQPQHF.

The chain has TRBV7-2 and TRBJ2-7; 9 bases are shared with TRBD2. In germline, CDR1 is SGHTA, CDR2 FQGNSA. V trimming: 5 bases; J trimming: 3 bases; junction bases outside the gene matches: 5. The CDR3 runs to 14 residues. The CDR3 reads CASSQIAGDYEQYF. CDR3 nucleotides: TGTGCCAGCAGCCAAATAGCGGGAGACTACGAGCAGTACTTC.

The gene calls are TRBV28 and TRBJ1-3, with D tentatively TRBD1 (6 bases). Germline V lookup: CDR1 MDHEN, CDR2 SYDVKM. The CDR3 spans 15 residues. V was clipped by 3 bases and J by 0 bases, with 9 bases between them. CDR3 sequence (DNA): TGTGCCAGCAGTTTTGGGGGCACCTCTGGAAACACCATATATTTT. Translated: CASSFGGTSGNTIYF.

J is TRBJ2-3 and V is TRBV5-1; D is perhaps TRBD2 (5 bases). Germline V gene sequence: CDR1 SGHRS, CDR2 YFSETQ. The length of the CDR3 is 13 residues. The V and J ends lost 4 bases and 6 bases respectively, with 12 bases between them. Written as DNA, the CDR3 is TGCGCCAGCAGCCTGGGTGGGAGTGATACGCAGTATTTT. Amino acids: CASSLGGSDTQYF.

The gene calls are TRBV4-3 and TRBJ2-7, with a weak D call TRBD2 (6 bases). The germline gives CDR1 LGHNA, CDR2 YSLEER. This CDR3 region has 13 residues. V was pared by 0 bases and J by 9 bases, with 12 bases between. The CDR3 spells CASSQDSGEWQYF. In DNA, the CDR3 is TGCGCCAGCAGCCAAGATTCGGGGGAATGGCAGTACTTC.

The chain links TRBV6-4 to TRBJ2-2; 9 bases are a match to TRBD1. Germline trimming cut 1 base from V and 2 bases from J; bases unmatched to any gene: 2. The V gene's germline CDR1 is MRHNA and CDR2 SNTAGT. This CDR3 spans 16 amino acids. The CDR3 region is CASSDLGQGNTGELFF. The CDR3, as DNA: TGTGCCAGCAGTGACTTGGGACAGGGAAACACCGGGGAGCTGTTTTTT.

The chain is built from TRBV6-5 and TRBJ1-2, with 7 bases that match TRBD1. In germline, CDR1 is MNHEY, CDR2 SVGAGI. Losses at the gene ends were 2 bases for V and 4 bases for J; bases not matched to a gene: 7. The CDR3 extends over 15 amino acids. The CDR3 DNA reads TGTGCCAGCAGTTACGATACACAGGGGAGCTATGGCTACACCTTC. Its translation is CASSYDTQGSYGYTF.

The V and J genes are TRBV28 and TRBJ2-7; weak D call: TRBD2 (6 bases). With 3 bases removed from V and 1 base from J, the gap between germline ends came to 10 bases. This CDR3 region has 14 residues. Germline-derived CDR1 and CDR2 are MDHEN and SYDVKM. The CDR3 spells CASSFPGSSYEQYF. As DNA, the CDR3 is TGTGCCAGCAGTTTTCCCGGGAGTTCCTACGAGCAGTACTTC.

The V and J genes are TRBV18 and TRBJ1-2, with a possible D match to TRBD1 (5 bases). Germline V gene data show CDR1 as KGHSH and CDR2 as LQKENI. The length of the CDR3 is 13 residues. Trimming took 2 bases from V and 6 from J, leaving 10 bases between them. CDR3 sequence (DNA): TGTGCCAGCTCACCAAGCCCGGGGGATGGCTACACCTTC. It translates to CASSPSPGDGYTF.

V and J are TRBV4-2 and TRBJ2-5, with a tentative D call TRBD1 (5 bases). CDR3 length: 13 amino acids. The V end was cut by 2 bases, the J end by 5 bases, with 9 bases between. Germline CDR1 and CDR2: LGHNA and YNFKEQ. CDR3 amino acids: CASSQFKGETQYF. DNA of the CDR3: TGTGCCAGCAGCCAATTTAAGGGGGAGACCCAGTACTTC.

The chain uses TRBV10-3 and TRBJ1-5; D possibly corresponds to TRBD1 (5 bases). Trimming shortened V by 2 bases and J by 7 bases, and 9 bases separated the two germline ends. Per the germline V gene, CDR1 is ENHRY and CDR2 is SYGVKD. This CDR3 is built from 13 residues. This chain's CDR3 is CAISEGAGQPQHF. Written as DNA, the CDR3 is TGTGCCATCAGTGAGGGGGCTGGGCAGCCCCAGCATTTT.

This chain uses TRBV5-1 with TRBJ2-6, with 9 bases aligning to TRBD1. V shed 5 bases and J 1 base; nucleotides not matched to a gene: 7. Germline CDR1 and CDR2: SGHRS and YFSETQ. The CDR3 runs to 17 residues. CDR3 in DNA: TGCGCCAGCAGACCGGGACAGGGTCCGTCTGGGGCCAACGTCCTGACTTTC. This translates into CASRPGQGPSGANVLTF.